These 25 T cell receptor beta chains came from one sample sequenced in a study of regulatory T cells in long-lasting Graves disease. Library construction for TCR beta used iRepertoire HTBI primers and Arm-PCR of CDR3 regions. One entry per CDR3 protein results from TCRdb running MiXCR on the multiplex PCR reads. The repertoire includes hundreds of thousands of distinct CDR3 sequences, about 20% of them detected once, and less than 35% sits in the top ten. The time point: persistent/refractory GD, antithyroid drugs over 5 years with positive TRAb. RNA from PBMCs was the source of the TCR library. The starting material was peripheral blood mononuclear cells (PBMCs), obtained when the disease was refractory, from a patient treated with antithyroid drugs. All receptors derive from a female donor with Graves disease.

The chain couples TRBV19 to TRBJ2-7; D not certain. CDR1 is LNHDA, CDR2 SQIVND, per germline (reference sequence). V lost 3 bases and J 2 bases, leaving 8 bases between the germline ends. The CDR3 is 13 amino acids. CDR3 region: CASSIRVAYEQYF. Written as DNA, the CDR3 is TGTGCCAGTAGTATCCGGGTTGCCTACGAGCAGTACTTC. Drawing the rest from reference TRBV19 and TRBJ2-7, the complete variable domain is DGGITQSPKYLFRKEGQNVTLSCEQNLNHDAMYWYRQDPGQGLRLIYYSQIVNDFQKGDIAEGYSVSREKKESFPLTVTSAQKNPTAFYLCASSIRVAYEQYFGPGTRLTVT.

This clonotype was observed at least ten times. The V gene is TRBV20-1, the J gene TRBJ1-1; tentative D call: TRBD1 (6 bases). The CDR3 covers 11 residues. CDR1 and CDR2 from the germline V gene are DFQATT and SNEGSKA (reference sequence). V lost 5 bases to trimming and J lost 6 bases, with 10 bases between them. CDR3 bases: TGCAGTGCTTATTCAGGGGCTGAAGCTTTCTTT. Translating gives CSAYSGAEAFF.

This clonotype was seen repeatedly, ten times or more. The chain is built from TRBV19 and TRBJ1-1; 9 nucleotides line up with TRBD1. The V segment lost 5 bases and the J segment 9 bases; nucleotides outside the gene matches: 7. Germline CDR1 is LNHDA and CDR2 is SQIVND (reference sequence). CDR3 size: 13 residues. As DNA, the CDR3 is TGTGCCAGTAGTCCCCGGGACAGGGAGCAAGCTTTCTTT. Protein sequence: CASSPRDREQAFF.

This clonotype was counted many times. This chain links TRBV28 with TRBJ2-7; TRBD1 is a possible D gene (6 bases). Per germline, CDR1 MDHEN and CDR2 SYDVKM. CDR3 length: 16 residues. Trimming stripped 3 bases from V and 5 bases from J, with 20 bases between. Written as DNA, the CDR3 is TGTGCCAGCAGTTTGGTAAGGGGGTTATCTGAGGACGAGCAGTACTTC. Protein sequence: CASSLVRGLSEDEQYF.

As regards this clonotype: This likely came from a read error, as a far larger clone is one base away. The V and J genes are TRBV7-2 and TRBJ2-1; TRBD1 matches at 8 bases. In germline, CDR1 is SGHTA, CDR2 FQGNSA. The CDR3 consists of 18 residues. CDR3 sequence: CASSLVFGTGGSYNEQLF. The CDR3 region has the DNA TGTGCCAGCAGCTTAGTATTCGGGACAGGTGGCTCCTACAATGAGCAGCTCTTC.

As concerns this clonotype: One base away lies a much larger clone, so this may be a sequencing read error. The chain's CDR3 is CASRRTDTYEQYF. The CDR3 DNA is TGTGCCAGCAGACGGACGGATACCTACGAGCAGTACTTC. V is TRBV6-1 and J is TRBJ2-7; D remains unclear. With 6 bases removed from V and 2 bases from J, the gap between germline ends came to 11 bases. From germline, CDR1 is MNHNS and CDR2 SASEGT. The CDR3 length is 13 residues.

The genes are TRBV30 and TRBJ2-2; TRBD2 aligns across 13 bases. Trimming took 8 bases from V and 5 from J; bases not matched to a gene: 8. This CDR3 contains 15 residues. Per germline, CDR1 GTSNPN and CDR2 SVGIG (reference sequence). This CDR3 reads CAGNPGLAGTGELFF. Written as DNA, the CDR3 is TGTGCCGGTAATCCGGGACTAGCGGGAACCGGGGAGCTGTTTTTT.

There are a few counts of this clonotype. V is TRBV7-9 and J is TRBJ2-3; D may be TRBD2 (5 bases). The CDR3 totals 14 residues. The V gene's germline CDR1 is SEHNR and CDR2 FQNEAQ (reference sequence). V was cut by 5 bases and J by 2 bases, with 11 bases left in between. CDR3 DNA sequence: TGTGCCAGCAGCGCACGGACTGCCACAGATACGCAGTATTTT. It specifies CASSARTATDTQYF. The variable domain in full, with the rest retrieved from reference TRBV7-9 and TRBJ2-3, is DTGVSQNPRHKITKRGQNVTFRCDPISEHNRLYWYRQTLGQGPEFLTYFQNEAQLEKSRLLSDRFSAERPKGSFSTLEIQRTEQGDSAMYLCASSARTATDTQYFGPGTRLTVL.

DNA of the CDR3: TGTGCCAGCAGTTACTCTGTCGGGGCGCCCTACGAGCAGTACTTC. This encodes CASSYSVGAPYEQYF. The chain is built from TRBV6-5 and TRBJ2-7, with D possibly being TRBD1 or TRBD2 (5 bases each). This CDR3 is 15 amino acids long. CDR1 and CDR2 from the germline V gene are MNHEY and SVGAGI. V dropped 0 bases and J dropped 2 bases, with 11 bases sitting between them.

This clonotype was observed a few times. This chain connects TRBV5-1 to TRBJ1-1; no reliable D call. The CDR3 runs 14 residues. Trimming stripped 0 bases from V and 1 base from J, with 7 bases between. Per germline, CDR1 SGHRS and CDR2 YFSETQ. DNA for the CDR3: TGCGCCAGCAGCTTGGGCAGGCCGAACACTGAAGCTTTCTTT. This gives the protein CASSLGRPNTEAFF.

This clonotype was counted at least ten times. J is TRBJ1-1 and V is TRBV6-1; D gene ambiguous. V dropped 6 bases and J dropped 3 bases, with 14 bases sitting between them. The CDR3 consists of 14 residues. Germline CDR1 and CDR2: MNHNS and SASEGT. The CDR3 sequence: CASRNSPGYTEAFF. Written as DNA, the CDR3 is TGTGCCAGCAGGAATTCTCCAGGATACACTGAAGCTTTCTTT.

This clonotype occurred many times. The CDR3 region has the DNA TGTGCCAGCAAACAGGGGGGATATAATTCACCCCTCCACTTT. Protein: CASKQGGYNSPLHF. This chain joins TRBV28 and TRBJ1-6; 8 bases fit TRBD1. The germline gives CDR1 MDHEN, CDR2 SYDVKM. Trimming at V came to 7 bases and at J to 4 bases, leaving 3 bases not matched to a gene. This CDR3 has 14 amino acids.

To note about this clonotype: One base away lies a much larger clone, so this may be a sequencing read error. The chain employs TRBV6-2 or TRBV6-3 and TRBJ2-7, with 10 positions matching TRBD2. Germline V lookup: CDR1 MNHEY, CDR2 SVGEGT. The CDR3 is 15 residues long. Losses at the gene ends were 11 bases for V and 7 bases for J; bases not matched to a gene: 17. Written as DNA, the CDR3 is TGTGCCGGCCGTGAACCTCTAGCGGGAGCACGGGAGCAGTACTTC. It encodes CAGREPLAGAREQYF.

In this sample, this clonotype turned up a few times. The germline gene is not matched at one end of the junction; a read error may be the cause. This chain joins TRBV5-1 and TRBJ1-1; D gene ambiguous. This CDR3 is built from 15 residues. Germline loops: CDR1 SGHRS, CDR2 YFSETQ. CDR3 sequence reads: CASSLPDEMNTEAFF. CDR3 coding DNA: TGTGCCAGCAGCTTACCAGATGAAATGAACACTGAAGCTTTCTTT.

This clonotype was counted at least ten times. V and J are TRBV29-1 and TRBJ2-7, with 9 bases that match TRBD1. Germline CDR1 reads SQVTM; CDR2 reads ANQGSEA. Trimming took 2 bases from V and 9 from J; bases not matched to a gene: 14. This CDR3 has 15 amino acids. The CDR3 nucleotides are TGCAGCGTTGAAATACAGGGGACAGGGTACATGGGGCAGTACTTC. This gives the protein CSVEIQGTGYMGQYF.

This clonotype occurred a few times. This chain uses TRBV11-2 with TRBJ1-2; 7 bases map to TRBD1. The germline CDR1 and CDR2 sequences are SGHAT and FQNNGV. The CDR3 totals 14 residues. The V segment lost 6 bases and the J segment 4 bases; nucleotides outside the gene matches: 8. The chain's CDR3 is CASRSLGTAYGYTF. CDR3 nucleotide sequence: TGTGCCAGCAGGTCGCTTGGGACAGCCTATGGCTACACCTTC.

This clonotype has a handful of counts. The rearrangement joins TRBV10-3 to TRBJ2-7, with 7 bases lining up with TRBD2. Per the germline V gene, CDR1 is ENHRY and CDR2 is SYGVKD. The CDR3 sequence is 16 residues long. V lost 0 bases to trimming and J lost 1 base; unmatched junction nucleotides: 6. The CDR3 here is CAISESGGVDSYEQYF. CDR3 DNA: TGTGCCATCAGTGAGTCTGGGGGGGTGGATTCCTACGAGCAGTACTTC.

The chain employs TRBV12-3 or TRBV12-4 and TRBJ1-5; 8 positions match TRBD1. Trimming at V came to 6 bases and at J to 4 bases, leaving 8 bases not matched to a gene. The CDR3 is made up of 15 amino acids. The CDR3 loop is CASSRTGFGNQPQHF. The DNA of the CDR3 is TGTGCCAGCAGCCGGACAGGGTTTGGAAATCAGCCCCAGCATTTT.

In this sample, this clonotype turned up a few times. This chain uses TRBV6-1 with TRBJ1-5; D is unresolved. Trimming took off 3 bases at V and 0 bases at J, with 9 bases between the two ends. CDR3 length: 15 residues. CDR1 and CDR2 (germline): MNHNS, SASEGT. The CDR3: CASSDMSVSNQPQHF. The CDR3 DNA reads TGTGCCAGCAGTGATATGTCAGTTAGCAATCAGCCCCAGCATTTT.

CDR3 sequence: CASSPGPISTDTQYF. As DNA, the CDR3 is TGTGCCAGCAGCCCCGGCCCGATTAGCACAGATACGCAGTATTTT. The chain couples TRBV7-2 to TRBJ2-3; D remains unclear. Germline V CDR1 and CDR2: SGHTA, FQGNSA. The CDR3 is made up of 15 amino acids. Trimming pared 5 bases from V and 0 bases from J, leaving 12 bases between.

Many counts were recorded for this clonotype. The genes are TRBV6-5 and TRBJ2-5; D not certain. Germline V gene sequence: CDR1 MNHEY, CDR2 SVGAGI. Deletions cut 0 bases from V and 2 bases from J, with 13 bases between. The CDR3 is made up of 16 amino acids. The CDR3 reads CASSYSWMTTQETQYF. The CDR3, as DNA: TGTGCCAGCAGTTACTCGTGGATGACAACACAAGAGACCCAGTACTTC.

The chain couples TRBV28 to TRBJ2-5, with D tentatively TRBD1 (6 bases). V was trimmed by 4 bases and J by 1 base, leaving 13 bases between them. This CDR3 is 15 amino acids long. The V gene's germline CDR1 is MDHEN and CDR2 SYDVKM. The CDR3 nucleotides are TGTGCCAGCAGTTCCCTGATGACAGGCCAAGAGACCCAGTACTTC. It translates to CASSSLMTGQETQYF. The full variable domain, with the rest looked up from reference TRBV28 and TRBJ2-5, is DVKVTQSSRYLVKRTGEKVFLECVQDMDHENMFWYRQDPGLGLRLIYFSYDVKMKEKGDIPEGYSVSREKKERFSLILESASTNQTSMYLCASSSLMTGQETQYFGPGTRLLVL.

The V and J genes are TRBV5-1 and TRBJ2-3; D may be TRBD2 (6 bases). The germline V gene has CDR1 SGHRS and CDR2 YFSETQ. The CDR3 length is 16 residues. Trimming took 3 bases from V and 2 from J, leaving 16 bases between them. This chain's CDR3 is CASSWGLGRDTDTQYF. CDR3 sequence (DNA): TGCGCCAGCAGCTGGGGCCTGGGGCGGGACACAGATACGCAGTATTTT.

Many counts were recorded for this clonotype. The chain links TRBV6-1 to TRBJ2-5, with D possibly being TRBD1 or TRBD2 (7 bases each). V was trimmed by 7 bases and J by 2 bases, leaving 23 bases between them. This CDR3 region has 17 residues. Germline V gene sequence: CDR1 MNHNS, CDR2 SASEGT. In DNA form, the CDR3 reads TGTGCCAGCAAAAAACAGGGGTATTCTAGCGGACAAGAGACCCAGTACTTC. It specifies CASKKQGYSSGQETQYF.

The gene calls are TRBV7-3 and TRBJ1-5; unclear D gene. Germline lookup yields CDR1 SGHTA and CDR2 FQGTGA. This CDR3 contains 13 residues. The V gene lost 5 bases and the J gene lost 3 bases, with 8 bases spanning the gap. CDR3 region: CASSPSANQPQHF. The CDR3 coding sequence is TGTGCCAGCAGCCCCTCGGCCAATCAGCCCCAGCATTTT.